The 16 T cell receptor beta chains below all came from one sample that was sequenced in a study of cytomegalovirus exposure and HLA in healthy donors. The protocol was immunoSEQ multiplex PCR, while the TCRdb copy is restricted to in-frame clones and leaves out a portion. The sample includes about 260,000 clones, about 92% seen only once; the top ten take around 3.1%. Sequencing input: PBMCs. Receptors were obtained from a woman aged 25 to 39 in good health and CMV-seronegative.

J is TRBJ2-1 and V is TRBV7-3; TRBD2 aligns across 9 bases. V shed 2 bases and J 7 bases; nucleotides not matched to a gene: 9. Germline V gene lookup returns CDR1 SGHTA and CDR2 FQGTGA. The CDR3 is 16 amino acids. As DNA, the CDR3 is TGTGCCAGCAGCTTAGGTCCGGGACTAGCTACGAATGAGCAGTTCTTC. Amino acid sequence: CASSLGPGLATNEQFF.

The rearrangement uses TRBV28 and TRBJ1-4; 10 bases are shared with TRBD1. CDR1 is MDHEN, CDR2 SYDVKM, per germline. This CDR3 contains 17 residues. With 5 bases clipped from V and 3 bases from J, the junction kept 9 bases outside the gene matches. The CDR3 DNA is TGTGCCAGCAGTCCCGGACAGGGGGGACTGGCTAATGAAAAACTGTTTTTT. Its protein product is CASSPGQGGLANEKLFF.

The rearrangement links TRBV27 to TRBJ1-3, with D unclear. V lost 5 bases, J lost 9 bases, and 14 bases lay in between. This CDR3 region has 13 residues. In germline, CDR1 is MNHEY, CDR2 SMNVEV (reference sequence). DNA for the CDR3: TGTGCCAGCAGTCTCCGGGAAGGGCGCACCATATATTTT. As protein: CASSLREGRTIYF.

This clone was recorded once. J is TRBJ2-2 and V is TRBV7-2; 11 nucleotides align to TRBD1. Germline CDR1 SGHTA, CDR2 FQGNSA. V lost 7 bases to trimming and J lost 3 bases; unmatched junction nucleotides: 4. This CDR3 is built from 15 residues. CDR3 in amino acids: CASIPDRGHTGELFF. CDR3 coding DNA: TGTGCCAGCATCCCGGACAGGGGGCACACCGGGGAGCTGTTTTTT.

The CDR3 protein is CASSRTEYNRVGTEAFF. The CDR3 DNA sequence: TGCGCCAGCAGCCGCACAGAATACAACAGGGTGGGCACTGAAGCTTTCTTT. The chain combines TRBV4-1 with TRBJ1-1; the D gene is possibly TRBD1 (6 bases). The V and J ends lost 4 bases and 4 bases respectively, with 22 bases between them. Germline CDR1 reads MGHRA; CDR2 reads YSYEKL. This CDR3 spans 17 amino acids.

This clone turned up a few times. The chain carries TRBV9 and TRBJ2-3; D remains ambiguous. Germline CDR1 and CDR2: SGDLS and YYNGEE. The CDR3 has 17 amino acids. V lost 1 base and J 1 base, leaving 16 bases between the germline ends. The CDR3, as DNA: TGTGCCAGCAGCGTATGGCCGAGCACTAAGGGCACAGATACGCAGTATTTT. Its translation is CASSVWPSTKGTDTQYF.

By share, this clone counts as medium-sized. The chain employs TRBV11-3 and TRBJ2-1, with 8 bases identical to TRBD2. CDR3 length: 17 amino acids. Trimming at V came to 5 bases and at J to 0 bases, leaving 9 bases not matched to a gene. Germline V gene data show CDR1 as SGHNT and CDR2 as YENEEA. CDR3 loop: CASSAGGQLVSYNEQFF. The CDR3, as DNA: TGTGCCAGCAGCGCGGGAGGACAGCTAGTCTCCTACAATGAGCAGTTCTTC. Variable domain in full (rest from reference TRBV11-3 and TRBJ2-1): EAGVVQSPRYKIIEKKQPVAFWCNPISGHNTLYWYLQNLGQGPELLIRYENEEAVDDSQLPKDRFSAERLKGVDSTLKIQPAELGDSAVYLCASSAGGQLVSYNEQFFGPGTRLTVL.

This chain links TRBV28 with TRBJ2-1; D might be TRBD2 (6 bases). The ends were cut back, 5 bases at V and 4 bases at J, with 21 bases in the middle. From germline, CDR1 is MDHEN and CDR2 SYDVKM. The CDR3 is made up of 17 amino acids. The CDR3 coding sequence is TGTGCCAGCAGTCAGACCCTAGGGGCGGGATCTTACAATGAGCAGTTCTTC. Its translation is CASSQTLGAGSYNEQFF.

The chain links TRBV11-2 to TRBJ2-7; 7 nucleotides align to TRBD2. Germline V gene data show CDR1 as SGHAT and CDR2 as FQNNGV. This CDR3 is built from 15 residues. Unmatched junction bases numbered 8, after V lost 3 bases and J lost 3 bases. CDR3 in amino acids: CASSFGASGFYEQYF. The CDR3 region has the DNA TGTGCCAGCAGCTTTGGGGCTAGCGGATTCTACGAGCAGTACTTC.

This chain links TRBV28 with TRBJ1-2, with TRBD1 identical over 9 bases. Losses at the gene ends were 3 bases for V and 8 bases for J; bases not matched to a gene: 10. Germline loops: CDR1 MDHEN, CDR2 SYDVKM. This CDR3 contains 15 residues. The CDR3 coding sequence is TGTGCCAGCAGTTTTGCCGGGACAGGGAAGGGGGGCTACACCTTC. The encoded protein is CASSFAGTGKGGYTF.

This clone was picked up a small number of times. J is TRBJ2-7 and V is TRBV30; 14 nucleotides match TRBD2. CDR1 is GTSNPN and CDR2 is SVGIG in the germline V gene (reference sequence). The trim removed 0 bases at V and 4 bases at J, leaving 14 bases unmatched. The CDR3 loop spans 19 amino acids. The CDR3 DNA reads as TGTGCCTGGAGTGTAGCCCTCCCGGGACTAGCGGGAGAACTTTACGAGCAGTACTTC. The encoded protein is CAWSVALPGLAGELYEQYF.

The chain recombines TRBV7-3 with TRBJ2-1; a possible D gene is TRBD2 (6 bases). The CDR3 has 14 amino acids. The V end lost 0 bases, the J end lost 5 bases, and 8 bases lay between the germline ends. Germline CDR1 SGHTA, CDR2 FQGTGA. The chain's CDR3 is CASSLTSGDNEQFF. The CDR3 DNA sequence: TGTGCCAGCAGCTTAACTTCGGGGGACAATGAGCAGTTCTTC.

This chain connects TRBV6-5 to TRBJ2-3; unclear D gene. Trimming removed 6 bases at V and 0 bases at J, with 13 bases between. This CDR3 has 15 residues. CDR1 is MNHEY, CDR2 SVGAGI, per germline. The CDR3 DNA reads TGTGCCAGCAGCCTGCTGGCATCTAGCACAGATACGCAGTATTTT. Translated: CASSLLASSTDTQYF.

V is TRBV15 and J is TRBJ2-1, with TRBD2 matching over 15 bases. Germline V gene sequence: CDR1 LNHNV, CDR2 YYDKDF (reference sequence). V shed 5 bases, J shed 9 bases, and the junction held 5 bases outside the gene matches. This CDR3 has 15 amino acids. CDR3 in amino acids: CATSGLAGGRGEQFF. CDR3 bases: TGTGCCACCAGCGGACTAGCGGGAGGGCGGGGTGAGCAGTTCTTC.

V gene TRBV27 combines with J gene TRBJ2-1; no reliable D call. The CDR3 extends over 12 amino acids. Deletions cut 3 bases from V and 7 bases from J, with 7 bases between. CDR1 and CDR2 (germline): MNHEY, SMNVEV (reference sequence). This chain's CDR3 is CASSLRANEQFF. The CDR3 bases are TGTGCCAGCAGTTTGAGAGCAAATGAGCAGTTCTTC.

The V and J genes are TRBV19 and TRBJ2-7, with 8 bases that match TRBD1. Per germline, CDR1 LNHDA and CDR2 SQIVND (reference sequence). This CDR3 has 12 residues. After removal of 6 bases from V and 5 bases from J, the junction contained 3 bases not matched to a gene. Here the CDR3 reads CASSRTGNEQYF. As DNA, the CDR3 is TGTGCCAGTAGCAGGACAGGGAACGAGCAGTACTTC.